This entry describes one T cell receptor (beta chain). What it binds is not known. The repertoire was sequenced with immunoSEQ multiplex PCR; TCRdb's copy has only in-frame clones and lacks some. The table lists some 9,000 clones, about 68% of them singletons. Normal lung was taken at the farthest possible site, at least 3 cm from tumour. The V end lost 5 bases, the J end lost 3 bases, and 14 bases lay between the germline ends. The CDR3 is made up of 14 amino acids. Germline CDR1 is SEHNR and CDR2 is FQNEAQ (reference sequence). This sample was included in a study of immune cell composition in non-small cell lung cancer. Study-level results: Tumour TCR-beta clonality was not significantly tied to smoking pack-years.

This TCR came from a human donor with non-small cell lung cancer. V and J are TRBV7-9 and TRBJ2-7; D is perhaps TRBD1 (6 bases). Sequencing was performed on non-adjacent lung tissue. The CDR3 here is CASSPQTQGYEQYF. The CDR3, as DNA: TGTGCCAGCAGCCCCCAAACACAGGGCTACGAGCAGTACTTC.